The 21 T cell receptor beta chains reported below all come from one sample, sequenced in a study of shared clonotypes between healthy human individuals (TCRdb year 2020). To prepare the library, the immunoSEQ multiplex PCR assay was applied. The table comes from immuneACCESS by way of TCRdb, which keeps in-frame sequences with V and J called. Part of the clones is missing from these tables; in studies checked, under half for an unresolved V gene and the rest for unknown reasons. The sample table shows about 2 million clones, and over 85% are seen once. The ten biggest clones cover approximately 1% of the sample. CD8 naive samples were CD45RO-negative cells positively selected for CCR7, giving a CD45RA+CCR7+ population that excluded TemRA cells. Material: naive CD8+ T cells sorted from blood. The cell subset or site label here, explained by the study, means: CD45RA+CCR7+. These receptors were taken from a man aged 18 to 29 in good health.

The gene calls are TRBV27 and TRBJ2-3; 8 bases are shared with TRBD2. Looked up from germline, CDR1 is MNHEY and CDR2 is SMNVEV (reference sequence). This CDR3 region has 17 residues. V lost 5 bases and J lost 7; bases outside the gene matches: 17. The CDR3 coding sequence is TGTGCCAGCAGTCCCCAGCAGGTGAGCGGGAGATCGAATACGCAGTATTTT. Protein sequence: CASSPQQVSGRSNTQYF.

The chain links TRBV7-9 to TRBJ2-1; D may be TRBD2 (6 bases). The CDR3 extends over 16 amino acids. Germline CDR1 SEHNR, CDR2 FQNEAQ (reference sequence). V was clipped by 5 bases and J by 3 bases, with 17 bases between them. The CDR3 coding sequence is TGTGCCAGCAGCCCGTCCTCCGGGACTCACTACAATGAGCAGTTCTTC. It translates to CASSPSSGTHYNEQFF.

Only one count was recorded for this clone. The chain is built from TRBV13 and TRBJ2-3, with 10 bases aligning to TRBD2. The CDR3 loop spans 18 amino acids. Germline-derived CDR1 and CDR2 are PRHDT and FYEKMQ (reference sequence). V shed 0 bases and J 2 bases; nucleotides not matched to a gene: 8. This CDR3 reads CASSLGKAGLAFTDTQYF. DNA of the CDR3: TGTGCCAGCAGCTTAGGCAAGGCGGGACTAGCGTTCACAGATACGCAGTATTTT.

Regarding this clone: The final CDR3 position lacks the conserved phenylalanine or tryptophan, pointing to a likely read error. The DNA is left out, because the CDR3 cannot be placed on it with certainty; the CDR3 is given as TCRdb lists it. This CDR3 reads CASSSYSLSVSL. The chain carries TRBV13 and TRBJ2-7; the D call in the table, TRBD2, was not verified against the DNA. Germline values: CDR1 PRHDT, CDR2 FYEKMQ (reference sequence). The CDR3 has 12 amino acids, counting both end residues.

This clone was counted once. The V gene is TRBV27, the J gene TRBJ2-1; TRBD1 might be the D (5 bases). The V gene lost 3 bases and the J gene lost 7 bases, with 16 bases spanning the gap. The germline V gene has CDR1 MNHEY and CDR2 SMNVEV (reference sequence). This CDR3 comprises 15 residues. The CDR3 sequence is CASSFRATLRNEQFF. The CDR3 DNA is TGTGCCAGCAGTTTCAGGGCTACGTTGAGGAATGAGCAGTTCTTC.

This chain links TRBV5-1 with TRBJ1-2; 8 bases agree with TRBD1. Germline CDR1 SGHRS, CDR2 YFSETQ. The J segment lost 6 bases and the V segment lost 0 bases, leaving 10 bases of the junction unmatched. This CDR3 spans 16 amino acids. The CDR3 protein is CASSLEGPGGYHGYTF. As DNA, the CDR3 is TGCGCCAGCAGCTTGGAGGGGCCAGGGGGCTATCATGGCTACACCTTC.

The chain combines TRBV5-5 with TRBJ2-7; D is possibly TRBD1 (6 bases). The CDR3 consists of 11 residues. The germline V gene has CDR1 SGHKS and CDR2 YYEKEE (reference sequence). Trimming removed 4 bases at V and 7 bases at J, with 9 bases between. CDR3 in amino acids: CASSQTGEQYF. The CDR3 bases are TGTGCCAGCAGCCAAACAGGGGAGCAGTACTTC.

This clone was seen only once. J is TRBJ2-7 and V is TRBV21-1; the table's TRBD2 call for D was not verified on the DNA. TRBV21-1 is a pseudogene. The CDR3 has 18 amino acids. Here the CDR3 DNA reads TGTGCCAGCAGCAAGGGAGGACGAACTAGCGGGAAGGTCCACGAGCAGTACTTC. This encodes CASSKGGRTSGKVHEQYF.

CDR3 DNA sequence: TGTGCCAGCAGCTTAAATTCGGGGGGGTCCTACAATGAGCAGTTCTTC. The encoded protein is CASSLNSGGSYNEQFF. V gene TRBV11-3 combines with J gene TRBJ2-1; 8 bases fit TRBD2. This CDR3 contains 16 residues. J was trimmed by 1 base and V by 2 bases; bases with no gene match: 4. Germline assignment: CDR1 SGHNT and CDR2 YENEEA.

The rearrangement links TRBV15 to TRBJ2-7; D is unclear. Trimming took 0 bases from V and 0 from J, leaving 12 bases between them. This CDR3 contains 16 residues. CDR1 and CDR2 (germline): LNHNV, YYDKDF (reference sequence). CDR3 amino acids: CATSRDLTVSSYEQYF. CDR3 nucleotides: TGTGCCACCAGCAGAGATTTGACGGTTAGCTCCTACGAGCAGTACTTC.

CDR3 nucleotides: TGTGCCAGCAGCCCAAGACAGGGATGGTCCTACGAGCAGTACTTC. It encodes CASSPRQGWSYEQYF. The chain carries TRBV6-5 and TRBJ2-7; 7 bases fit TRBD1. Germline V gene lookup returns CDR1 MNHEY and CDR2 SVGAGI. The CDR3 is made up of 15 amino acids. V trimming: 6 bases; J trimming: 1 base; junction bases outside the gene matches: 9.

The sample holds one count of this clone. This CDR3 is also generated by other DNA sequences in the sample. The CDR3 bases are TGTGCCAGTAGTATAGGATTAGCGGGAGCTTACGAGCAGTACTTC. Translating it yields CASSIGLAGAYEQYF. The chain carries TRBV19 and TRBJ2-7, with 9 bases lining up with TRBD2. The V gene end was trimmed by 1 base and the J gene end by 4 bases; junction bases not matched to a gene: 5. Germline V lookup: CDR1 LNHDA, CDR2 SQIVND (reference sequence). This CDR3 is 15 amino acids long.

The rearrangement links TRBV7-9 to TRBJ1-1; perhaps TRBD1 as D (6 bases). Germline lookup yields CDR1 SEHNR and CDR2 FQNEAQ (reference sequence). With 5 bases removed from V and 3 bases from J, the gap between germline ends came to 13 bases. This CDR3 comprises 14 residues. The CDR3 sequence: CASSTYTGYTEAFF. CDR3 nucleotides: TGTGCCAGCAGCACTTATACAGGGTACACTGAAGCTTTCTTT.

V gene TRBV7-9 combines with J gene TRBJ2-1, with 13 nucleotides matching TRBD2. The CDR3 consists of 18 residues. V lost 5 bases, J lost 0 bases, and 7 bases stayed unmatched. Germline loops: CDR1 SEHNR, CDR2 FQNEAQ (reference sequence). CDR3 loop: CASSRGLAGSSSYNEQFF. The CDR3 DNA follows: TGTGCCAGCAGCCGGGGACTAGCGGGAAGCAGCTCCTACAATGAGCAGTTCTTC.

The chain joins TRBV4-3 to TRBJ1-4, with D unclear. CDR1 and CDR2 from the germline V gene are LGHNA and YSLEER. Trimming cost V 1 base and J 5 bases, with 11 bases left between them. The CDR3 covers 15 residues. The CDR3 DNA reads TGCGCCAGCAGCCAAGCTCCACAGACGAATGAAAAACTGTTTTTT. Its translation: CASSQAPQTNEKLFF.

The chain has TRBV6-4 and TRBJ2-7, with 8 positions matching TRBD1. The CDR3 is 14 amino acids. Germline V gene lookup returns CDR1 MRHNA and CDR2 SNTAGT. V lost 2 bases and J lost 3; bases outside the gene matches: 3. The CDR3 DNA follows: TGTGCCAGCAGTGACAGGACAGGGATCTACGAGCAGTACTTC. Amino acid sequence: CASSDRTGIYEQYF.

On this clone: This CDR3 is also generated by other DNA sequences in the sample. The chain links TRBV6-5 to TRBJ2-7; the D is unclear. This CDR3 comprises 13 residues. V lost 0 bases to trimming and J lost 4 bases, with 7 bases between them. In germline, CDR1 is MNHEY, CDR2 SVGAGI. CDR3 sequence: CASSYSVQYEQYF. The CDR3, as DNA: TGTGCCAGCAGTTACTCTGTACAGTACGAGCAGTACTTC.

J is TRBJ2-1 and V is TRBV6-5; D may match TRBD1 or TRBD2 (5 bases each). CDR1 and CDR2 from the germline V gene are MNHEY and SVGAGI. CDR3 length: 16 residues. Trimming shortened V by 4 bases and J by 1 base, and 14 bases separated the two germline ends. This chain's CDR3 is CASSLDRDQSYNEQFF. The CDR3 DNA reads TGTGCCAGCAGTTTAGACCGGGACCAGTCCTACAATGAGCAGTTCTTC.

The chain is built from TRBV7-3 and TRBJ1-1; D remains unclear. This CDR3 region has 13 residues. In germline, CDR1 is SGHTA, CDR2 FQGTGA. Trimming left V 0 bases short and J 4 bases short, with 6 bases between. CDR3 sequence reads: CASSLTGPTEAFF. DNA of the CDR3: TGTGCCAGCAGCTTAACAGGGCCCACTGAAGCTTTCTTT.

Notes on this clone: Other nucleotide sequences in the sample specify the same CDR3. The chain carries TRBV13 and TRBJ2-3, with 7 bases aligning to TRBD2. The ends lost 5 bases at V and 6 bases at J; junction bases unmatched: 11. The CDR3 is 15 amino acids. Germline V gene data show CDR1 as PRHDT and CDR2 as FYEKMQ (reference sequence). CDR3: CASSPPSGGPDTQYF. The DNA of the CDR3 is TGTGCCAGCAGCCCCCCTAGCGGAGGGCCGGATACGCAGTATTTT. The whole variable domain, filled in from reference TRBV13 and TRBJ2-3, reads AAGVIQSPRHLIKEKRETATLKCYPIPRHDTVYWYQQGPGQDPQFLISFYEKMQSDKGSIPDRFSAQQFSDYHSELNMSSLELGDSALYFCASSPPSGGPDTQYFGPGTRLTVL.

In regard to this clone: Other DNA variants within this sample encode the same CDR3. The gene calls are TRBV5-6 and TRBJ2-7; 9 positions match TRBD1. Germline values: CDR1 SGHDT, CDR2 YYEEEE. V shed 2 bases, J shed 4 bases, and the junction held 4 bases outside the gene matches. This CDR3 contains 14 residues. This CDR3 is CASSFGTGIYEQYF. For the CDR3, the DNA is TGTGCCAGCAGCTTTGGGACAGGGATTTACGAGCAGTACTTC.